The T cell receptor (beta chain) under discussion was sequenced for a study of patients and donors after allogeneic stem cell transplantation. This clonotype was recorded a few times. In TCRdb, the RT-PCR reads were re-called with MiXCR into one record per CDR3 protein. The profile shows about a million distinct CDR3 sequences, about a sixth of them singletons. This TCR was recovered from a human donor who was either an allogeneic HSCT recipient or a stem cell or donor lymphocyte infusion donor (not recorded which). It is not recorded whose cells these are; they may come from a transplant donor. The material sequenced was blood, either unsorted or a sorted T cell fraction (not recorded which).

The CDR3: CASSWGPMRGSRNTEAFF. The CDR3 nucleotides read TGCGCCAGCAGCTGGGGCCCCATGAGGGGGTCAAGGAACACTGAAGCTTTCTTT. The chain combines TRBV5-1 with TRBJ1-1; tentative D call: TRBD1 (6 bases). CDR1 SGHRS and CDR2 YFSETQ come from the germline V gene. The CDR3 contains 18 residues. Trimming cost V 3 bases and J 1 base, with 22 bases left between them.